Given below is one T cell receptor beta chain in context. Clones were read by immunoSEQ multiplex PCR, and TCRdb kept only the in-frame ones, dropping some. Of 48,000 or so clones in the sample, about 90% are singletons; the top ten hold approximately 6.7%. This entry belongs to a study of OX40 agonist ivuxolimab in advanced cancers. V was pared by 8 bases and J by 4 bases, with 7 bases of the junction left unmatched. Germline V lookup: CDR1 WSHSY, CDR2 SAAADI. This CDR3 comprises 14 residues. The sample in question was CD4+ or CD8+ T cells sorted from blood, obtained in a trial of the OX40 agonist ivuxolimab. The rearrangement links TRBV10-2 to TRBJ2-2; 7 nucleotides align to TRBD1. The origin of this receptor is an adult with an advanced solid tumor such as melanoma, head and neck, liver or kidney cancer. The CDR3 bases are TGCGCCAGCGGAGACAGGGCTGGCACCGGGGAGCTGTTTTTT. Residues: CASGDRAGTGELFF.